This TCR beta chain originates from a study of radiation and T cells in renal cell carcinoma. Study summary: Nephrectomy followed 15 Gy stereotactic body radiation by 4 weeks. Broader study findings: Top tumor clonotypes rose in blood 2 weeks post-radiation, then contracted. Baseline intratumoral clonotype presence is unknown without pretreatment biopsies.

TCRdb's table, derived via immunoSEQ multiplex PCR, lists solely in-frame clones and lacks some. The sample has about 140,000 clones, 70% to 90% seen once. Sample time point: baseline pretreatment blood. Regarding treatment: 15 Gy SBRT to primary tumor, nephrectomy 4 weeks later. Serial blood draws occurred at baseline and 2 and 4 weeks post-SBRT. The CDR3 has 14 amino acids. On this clone itself: Antigen unknown.

The source is a woman aged 45-60 years with renal cell carcinoma. The sample was blood, taken from a patient whose treatment included radiotherapy and nephrectomy. This chain links TRBV1 with TRBJ1-3; the table's D call TRBD1 went unverified against the DNA. TRBV1 corresponds to a pseudogene. The CDR3 nucleotides read TGCACCAGCAGCCAATCAGGGGGCGTAGACACCATATATTTT. Encoded protein: CTSSQSGGVDTIYF.